The rows below give T cell receptor beta chains drawn from one sample of a study of somatic mutations in cytotoxic T cells in rheumatoid arthritis. Profiled with immunoSEQ multiplex PCR; TCRdb holds only in-frame clones, not every one. The sample carries 5,500 to 6,500 clones, 70% to 85% recorded once. The specimen was CD8+ T cells sorted from blood. All receptors come from an adult with rheumatoid arthritis. Each CDR3 is given with its conserved first and last residue.

v_call	j_call	cdr3_aa
TRBV7-9	TRBJ2-2	CASSLDWTKRTGELFF
TRBV27	TRBJ2-1	CASSLSGGGGDNEQFF
TRBV27	TRBJ2-7	CASSLSGGAGGEQYF
TRBV12-2	TRBJ2-7	CASRLGSGGYEQYF
TRBV28	TRBJ1-3	CASSLMGQGFISGNTIYF
TRBV19	TRBJ1-1	CASLTGTGDTEAFF
TRBV16	TRBJ1-4	CASSPYDSYEKLFF
TRBV4-1	TRBJ2-7	CASSQSYEQYF
TRBV16	TRBJ2-1	CASSEGAGGTNEQFF
TRBV19	TRBJ1-2	CASSMWTPNYGYTF
TRBV9	TRBJ2-4	CASSPPDRGGFIAKNIQYF
TRBV14	TRBJ1-1	CASSQSRGSNTEAFF
TRBV19	TRBJ2-2	CASGWGGQNTGELFF
TRBV4-2	TRBJ2-1	CASSQDDSHNEQFF
TRBV7-6	TRBJ2-3	CASSRPTTLGLSTDTQYF
TRBV9	TRBJ2-3	CASSAGGSLAGTDTQYF
TRBV2	TRBJ2-2	CASSEVGQGGNTGELFF
TRBV28	TRBJ1-2	CASSLRAAIPKGYTF
TRBV28	TRBJ2-7	CASSLHGGGPTYEQYF
TRBV5-8	TRBJ2-2	CASSHWAGGIAGELFF
TRBV5-5	TRBJ2-1	CASRTMGPHSSSYNEQFF
TRBV4-1	TRBJ2-1	CASSRGTSGGDNEQFF
TRBV6-1	TRBJ2-7	CASAEGGTAYEQYF
TRBV5-4	TRBJ2-3	CASSSTGTSGGASTDTQYF
TRBV19	TRBJ1-2	CASSIEGARGYTF
TRBV19	TRBJ1-1	CASSIAQGAGTEAFF
TRBV29-1	TRBJ1-5	CSVAPGWGNQPQHF
TRBV9	TRBJ1-3	CASSVEDFSGNTIYF
TRBV7-8	TRBJ1-2	CASSLAEGWHYGYTF
TRBV7-6	TRBJ1-6	CASRGEYSPLHF
TRBV13	TRBJ2-3	CASSLEVEDTDTQYF
TRBV13	TRBJ2-3	CASSSGTGEVDTQYF
TRBV4-2	TRBJ1-2	CASSSRGASSGYTF
TRBV4-1	TRBJ1-1	CASSLTRSTEAFF
TRBV14	TRBJ2-7	CASSQVQGSEQYF
TRBV6-5	TRBJ1-2	CASMGTNYGYTF
TRBV11-2	TRBJ1-2	CASSLSDGANYGYTF
TRBV9	TRBJ1-1	CASSVAQGNTEAFF
TRBV5-1	TRBJ2-7	CASSAYRGEQYF
TRBV5-4	TRBJ1-2	CATGTPQEFYGYTF
TRBV7-3	TRBJ1-1	CASGPEPNTEAFF